This TCR beta chain is from a study of T-cell memory formation after mild COVID-19. Findings of the study overall: A second wave of clones peaked on day 37, and their SARS-CoV-2 specificity went unconfirmed.

One entry per CDR3 protein results from TCRdb running MiXCR on the 5' RACE reads. The profile shows around 140,000 distinct CDR3 sequences, about 19% of them singletons. As to this clonotype: Its target is unknown.

From germline, CDR1 is SGHTA and CDR2 FQGNSA. Trimming took off 6 bases at V and 2 bases at J, with 15 bases between the two ends. The CDR3 loop spans 15 amino acids. The chain recombines TRBV7-2 with TRBJ2-3; possibly TRBD2 for D (6 bases). This TCR came from an adult woman who had mild COVID-19 (a few samples of this study predate the infection). Cell type and time point are not known. The sample was PBMCs or a T cell subset sorted from them (not recorded which). Written as DNA, the CDR3 is TGTGCCAGCAGTGTATCAGGGACTCCCACAGATACGCAGTATTTT. It translates to CASSVSGTPTDTQYF.